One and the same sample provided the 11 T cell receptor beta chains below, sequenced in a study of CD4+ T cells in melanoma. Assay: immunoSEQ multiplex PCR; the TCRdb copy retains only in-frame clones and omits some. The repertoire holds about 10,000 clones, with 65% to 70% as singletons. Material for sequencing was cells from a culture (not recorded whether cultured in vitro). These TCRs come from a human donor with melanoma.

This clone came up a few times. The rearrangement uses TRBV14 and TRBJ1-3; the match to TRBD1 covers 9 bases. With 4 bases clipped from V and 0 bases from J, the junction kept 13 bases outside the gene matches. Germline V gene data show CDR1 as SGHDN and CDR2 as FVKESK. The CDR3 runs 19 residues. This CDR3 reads CASSRAGTGSSYSGNTIYF. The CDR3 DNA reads TGTGCCAGCAGCCGAGCCGGGACAGGGTCCAGCTACTCTGGAAACACCATATATTTT.

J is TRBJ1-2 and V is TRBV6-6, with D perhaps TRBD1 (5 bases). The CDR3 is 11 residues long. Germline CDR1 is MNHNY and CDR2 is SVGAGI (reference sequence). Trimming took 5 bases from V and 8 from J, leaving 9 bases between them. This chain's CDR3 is CASSGGFGYTF. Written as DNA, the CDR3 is TGTGCCAGCAGTGGGGGTTTCGGCTACACCTTC.

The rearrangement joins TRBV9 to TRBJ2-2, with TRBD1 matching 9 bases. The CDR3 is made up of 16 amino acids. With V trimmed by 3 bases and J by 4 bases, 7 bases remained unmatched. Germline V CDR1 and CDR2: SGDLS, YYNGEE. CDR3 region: CASSAQGARTTGELFF. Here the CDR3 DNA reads TGTGCCAGCAGCGCACAGGGGGCGCGGACCACCGGGGAGCTGTTTTTT.

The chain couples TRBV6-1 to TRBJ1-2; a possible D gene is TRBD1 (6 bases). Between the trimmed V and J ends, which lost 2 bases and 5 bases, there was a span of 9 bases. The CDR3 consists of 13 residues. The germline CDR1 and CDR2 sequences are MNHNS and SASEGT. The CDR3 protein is CASSEYQGYGYTF. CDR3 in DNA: TGTGCCAGCAGTGAATATCAGGGGTATGGCTACACCTTC.

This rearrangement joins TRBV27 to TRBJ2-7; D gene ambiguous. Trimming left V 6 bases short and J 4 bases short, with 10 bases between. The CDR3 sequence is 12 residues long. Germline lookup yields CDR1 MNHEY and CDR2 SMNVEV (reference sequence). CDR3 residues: CASRTGLYEQYF. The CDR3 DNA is TGTGCCAGCAGAACTGGGTTGTACGAGCAGTACTTC.

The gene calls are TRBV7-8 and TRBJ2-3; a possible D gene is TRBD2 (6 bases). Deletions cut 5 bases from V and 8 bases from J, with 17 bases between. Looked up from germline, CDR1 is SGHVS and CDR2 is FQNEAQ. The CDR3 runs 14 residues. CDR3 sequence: CASSPRLGTATQYF. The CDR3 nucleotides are TGTGCCAGCAGCCCTCGACTAGGGACTGCTACGCAGTATTTT.

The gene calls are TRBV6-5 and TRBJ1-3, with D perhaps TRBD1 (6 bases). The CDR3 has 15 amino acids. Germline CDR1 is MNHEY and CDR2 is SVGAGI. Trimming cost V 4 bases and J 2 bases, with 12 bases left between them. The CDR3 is CASSLGQTPGNTIYF. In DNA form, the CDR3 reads TGTGCCAGCAGTTTAGGACAGACGCCTGGAAACACCATATATTTT.

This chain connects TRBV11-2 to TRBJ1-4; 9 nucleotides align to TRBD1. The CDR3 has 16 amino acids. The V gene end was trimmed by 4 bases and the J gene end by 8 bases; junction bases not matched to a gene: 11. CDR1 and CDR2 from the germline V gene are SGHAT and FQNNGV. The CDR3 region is CASSSFHRDRDEKLFF. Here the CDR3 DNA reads TGTGCCAGCAGCTCTTTTCACCGGGACAGGGACGAAAAACTGTTTTTT. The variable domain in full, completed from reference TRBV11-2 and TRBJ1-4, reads EAGVAQSPRYKIIEKRQSVAFWCNPISGHATLYWYQQILGQGPKLLIQFQNNGVVDDSQLPKDRFSAERLKGVDSTLKIQPAKLEDSAVYLCASSSFHRDRDEKLFFGSGTQLSVL.

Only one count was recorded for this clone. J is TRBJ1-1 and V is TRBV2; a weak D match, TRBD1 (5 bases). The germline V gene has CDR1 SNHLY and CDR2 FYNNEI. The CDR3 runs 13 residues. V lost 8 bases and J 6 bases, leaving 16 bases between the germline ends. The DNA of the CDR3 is TGTGCCAGCGGTCCGGACATGCTTGCTGAAGCTTTCTTT. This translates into CASGPDMLAEAFF.

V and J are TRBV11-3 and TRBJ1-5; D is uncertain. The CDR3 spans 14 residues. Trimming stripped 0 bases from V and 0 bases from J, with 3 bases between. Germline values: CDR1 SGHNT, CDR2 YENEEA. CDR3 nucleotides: TGTGCCAGCAGCTTAGAGATTAGCAATCAGCCCCAGCATTTT. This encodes CASSLEISNQPQHF.

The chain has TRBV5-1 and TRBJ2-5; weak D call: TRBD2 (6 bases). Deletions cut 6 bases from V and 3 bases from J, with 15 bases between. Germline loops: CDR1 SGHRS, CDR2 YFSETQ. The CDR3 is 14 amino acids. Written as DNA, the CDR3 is TGCGCCAGCACCCTAAGCGGGCCCGAAGAGACCCAGTACTTC. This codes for CASTLSGPEETQYF.